Listed below are T cell receptor beta chains from one sample, sequenced in a study of T-cell reconstitution after alpha-beta-depleted transplantation in children. A single record per CDR3 protein comes from TCRdb applying MiXCR to the PCR reads. The sample shows under 750,000 distinct CDR3 sequences, 20% to 25% of them seen only once. The sample was PBMCs, mostly from graft donor cells, taken 360 days after TCRalphabeta/CD19-depleted stem cell transplant. These receptors originate from a boy younger than two who had a stem cell transplant for acute myeloid leukemia, so the T cells may come from the graft donor. Each CDR3 is given with its conserved first and last residue. Fields, in order: J gene, clone size, D gene, CDR3 length, V gene, CDR3 protein, CDR3 DNA. The D gene is left open where the match is weak. Expanded clones are given a class, and other clones once, few, many or no size at all.

TRBJ2-1	many	TRBD2	15	TRBV11-3	CASSLGTSSYNEQFF	TGTGCCAGCAGCTTGGGGACTAGTTCATACAATGAGCAGTTCTTC
TRBJ2-7	few	TRBD1	14	TRBV5-1	CASSSDREVSEQYF	TGCGCCAGCAGCTCGGACAGGGAGGTCTCCGAGCAGTACTTC
TRBJ1-5	many	TRBD1	14	TRBV25-1	CASSATGGFQPQHF	TGTGCCAGCAGTGCTACAGGGGGCTTTCAGCCCCAGCATTTT
TRBJ2-5	.	.	15	TRBV10-3	CAISEQAQTQETQYF	TGTGCCATCAGTGAGCAGGCGCAGACCCAAGAGACCCAGTACTTC
TRBJ2-3	.	TRBD1	15	TRBV5-6	CASSKGQGTTDTQYF	TGTGCCAGCAGCAAGGGACAGGGGACCACAGATACGCAGTATTTT
TRBJ2-3	few	.	13	TRBV18	CASSPPDSDTQYF	TGTGCCAGCTCACCACCAGACTCAGATACGCAGTATTTT
TRBJ2-1	many	TRBD1	12	TRBV12-3/TRBV12-4	CASSLGTGEQFF	TGTGCCAGCAGCCTTGGGACAGGTGAGCAGTTCTTC
TRBJ1-3	many	.	14	TRBV5-1	CASSLRGQVNTIYF	TGCGCCAGCAGCCTCAGGGGTCAGGTGAACACCATATATTTT
TRBJ2-3	.	.	13	TRBV20-1	CSARGYIGAAQYF	TGCAGTGCTAGGGGATATATAGGGGCGGCGCAGTATTTT
TRBJ2-1	few	.	14	TRBV7-7	CASSLAQEGNEQFF	TGTGCCAGCAGCTTAGCACAGGAAGGGAATGAGCAGTTCTTC
TRBJ2-2	many	TRBD2	14	TRBV3-1	CASSQDTAGRELFF	TGTGCCAGCAGCCAAGATACAGCGGGGCGGGAGCTGTTTTTT
TRBJ2-7	few	.	15	TRBV5-5	CASSLAVVPRDEQYF	TGTGCCAGCAGCTTGGCGGTGGTGCCTAGGGACGAGCAGTACTTC
TRBJ2-7	.	TRBD1	15	TRBV24-1	CATSTRTGGYYEQYF	TGTGCCACCAGTACCCGGACAGGGGGCTACTACGAGCAGTACTTC
TRBJ2-6	.	.	17	TRBV25-1	CASSRRGGVTGANVLTF	TGTGCCAGCTCACGACGGGGCGGGGTAACCGGGGCCAACGTCCTGACTTTC
TRBJ2-1	many	TRBD1	15	TRBV27	CASSLAGTVYNEQFF	TGTGCCAGCAGTTTGGCCGGGACAGTCTACAATGAGCAGTTCTTC
TRBJ2-1	many	.	13	TRBV24-1	CATSDSSVAGQFF	TGTGCCACCAGTGATTCCTCAGTGGCCGGGCAGTTCTTC
TRBJ2-3	.	.	14	TRBV12-3/TRBV12-4	CASTPGHLTDTQYF	TGTGCCAGCACCCCTGGACACCTCACAGATACGCAGTATTTT
TRBJ2-3	.	.	16	TRBV24-1	CATSDPGTARGDTQYF	TGTGCCACCAGTGACCCCGGGACGGCGAGGGGAGATACGCAGTATTTT
TRBJ2-1	.	.	14	TRBV5-6	CASSLNLRPNEQFF	TGTGCCAGCAGCTTGAATCTGAGGCCGAATGAGCAGTTCTTC
TRBJ2-2	many	TRBD2	16	TRBV12-3/TRBV12-4	CASSFRGVVDTGELFF	TGTGCCAGCAGTTTCCGGGGGGTCGTGGACACCGGGGAGCTGTTTTTT
TRBJ1-2	few	TRBD1	15	TRBV20-1	CSALGQGIEGYGYTF	TGCAGTGCATTGGGACAGGGGATTGAGGGCTATGGCTACACCTTC
TRBJ1-1	many	.	11	TRBV7-9	CASQGYTEAFF	TGTGCCAGCCAGGGGTACACTGAAGCTTTCTTT
TRBJ1-5	few	.	13	TRBV12-3/TRBV12-4	CASSFDRTQPQHF	TGTGCCAGCAGTTTTGACAGGACGCAGCCCCAGCATTTT
TRBJ2-1	.	.	19	TRBV21-1	CASSASGTSGGAQYNEQFF	TGTGCCAGCAGCGCTTCCGGGACTAGCGGGGGAGCCCAGTACAATGAGCAGTTCTTC
TRBJ2-1	.	TRBD1	14	TRBV27	CASRRRTGVDEQFF	TGTGCCAGCAGGCGAAGGACAGGGGTCGATGAGCAGTTCTTC
TRBJ1-2	.	TRBD1	16	TRBV29-1	CSVEFQGAKGNYGYTF	TGCAGCGTTGAGTTCCAGGGGGCCAAGGGTAACTATGGCTACACCTTC
TRBJ2-3	.	.	16	TRBV24-1	CATSDTSFFNTDTQYF	TGTGCCACCAGTGATACTAGCTTTTTTAACACAGATACGCAGTATTTT
TRBJ2-4	.	.	14	TRBV20-1	CSATDRLAKNIQYF	TGCAGTGCAACCGACAGATTAGCCAAAAACATTCAGTACTTC
TRBJ2-1	many	TRBD2	16	TRBV14	CASSRISGGPYNEQFF	TGTGCCAGCAGCCGGATTAGCGGGGGGCCATACAATGAGCAGTTCTTC
TRBJ2-3	many	TRBD2	18	TRBV28	CASSSFGLAGGGTDTQYF	TGTGCCAGCAGTTCCTTTGGACTAGCGGGGGGTGGCACAGATACGCAGTATTTT
TRBJ2-7	.	.	13	TRBV4-1	CASSQVGGYEQYF	TGCGCCAGCAGCCAAGTGGGGGGCTACGAGCAGTACTTC
TRBJ2-1	few	TRBD1	17	TRBV20-1	CSARPTGGDLGYNEQFF	TGCAGTGCTAGACCGACAGGGGGCGACTTGGGGTACAATGAGCAGTTCTTC
TRBJ1-3	.	.	11	TRBV29-1	CSGDSGNTIYF	TGCAGCGGAGACAGTGGAAACACCATATATTTT
TRBJ2-3	.	.	15	TRBV20-1	CSAWPGGGSTDTQYF	TGCAGTGCTTGGCCCGGCGGGGGCTCCACAGATACGCAGTATTTT
TRBJ2-7	.	.	13	TRBV5-1	CASSPGISYEQYF	TGCGCCAGCAGCCCGGGGATCTCCTACGAGCAGTACTTC
TRBJ2-7	few	TRBD1	15	TRBV14	CASSHTGQGVGEQYF	TGTGCCAGCAGCCACACCGGACAGGGGGTGGGCGAGCAGTACTTC
TRBJ1-2	.	TRBD1	18	TRBV4-3	CASSQDHRDRLLSYGYTF	TGCGCCAGCAGCCAAGATCATCGGGACAGGCTCCTTTCCTATGGCTACACCTTC
TRBJ1-4	.	.	15	TRBV20-1	CSAPLPAGRREKLFF	TGCAGTGCCCCCCTTCCGGCAGGGAGGAGGGAAAAACTGTTTTTT
TRBJ2-1	few	.	13	TRBV5-1	CASRGILYNEQFF	TGCGCCAGCAGAGGGATCCTCTACAATGAGCAGTTCTTC
TRBJ1-1	.	.	15	TRBV7-9	CASSSQTRANTEAFF	TGTGCCAGCAGTTCCCAGACTAGGGCGAACACTGAAGCTTTCTTT
TRBJ2-4	.	.	13	TRBV3-1	CASSQERGNIQYF	TGTGCCAGCAGCCAAGAAAGGGGAAACATTCAGTACTTC
TRBJ2-7	few	TRBD2	15	TRBV7-2	CASSWGGTSSYEQYF	TGTGCCAGCAGCTGGGGGGGGACTAGCAGCTACGAGCAGTACTTC
TRBJ2-4	many	.	11	TRBV29-1	CSVEALGGVYF	TGCAGCGTTGAAGCGCTTGGGGGTGTGTACTTC
TRBJ2-3	few	.	15	TRBV7-2	CASTPLEGPTDTQYF	TGTGCCAGCACCCCGCTAGAAGGCCCTACAGATACGCAGTATTTT